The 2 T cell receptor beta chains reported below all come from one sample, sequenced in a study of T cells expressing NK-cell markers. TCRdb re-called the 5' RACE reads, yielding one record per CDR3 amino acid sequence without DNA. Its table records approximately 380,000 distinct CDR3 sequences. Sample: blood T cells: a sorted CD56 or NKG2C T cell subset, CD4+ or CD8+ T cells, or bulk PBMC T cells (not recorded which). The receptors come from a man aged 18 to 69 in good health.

CDR3 region: CASSETTSFFNEQFF. The V call is TRBV2, the J call TRBJ2-1. This CDR3 is built from 15 residues. Germline CDR1 SNHLY, CDR2 FYNNEI. The full variable domain, completed using reference TRBV2 and TRBJ2-1, is EPEVTQTPSHQVTQMGQEVILRCVPISNHLYFYWYRQILGQKVEFLVSFYNNEISEKSEIFDDQFSVERPDGSNFTLKIRSTKLEDSAMYFCASSETTSFFNEQFFGPGTRLTVL.

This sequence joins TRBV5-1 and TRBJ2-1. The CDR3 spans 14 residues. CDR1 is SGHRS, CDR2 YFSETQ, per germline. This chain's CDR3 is CASRNGLGYNEQFF.